The 6 T cell receptor beta chains presented below share a single source sample, sequenced in a study of blood T cell repertoires in COVID-19. Generated by immunoSEQ multiplex PCR, the TCRdb table keeps only in-frame clones and is missing some. The repertoire consists of about 190,000 clones, with about four fifths occurring once and the leading ten covering approximately 3%. The sequenced material came from PBMCs or T cells enriched from blood (not recorded which). These receptors were collected from a woman younger than 45 who had recovered from COVID-19.

J is TRBJ1-1 and V is TRBV7-6; D not certain. Trimming left V 2 bases short and J 1 base short, with 8 bases between. The CDR3 spans 14 residues. Germline-derived CDR1 and CDR2 are SGHVS and FNYEAQ. CDR3 coding DNA: TGTGCCAGCAGCTTACTATCTGCGAACACTGAAGCTTTCTTT. It codes for CASSLLSANTEAFF.

This sequence joins TRBV24-1 and TRBJ2-1, with 7 bases that match TRBD2. J was trimmed by 9 bases and V by 7 bases; bases with no gene match: 14. Per the germline V gene, CDR1 is KGHDR and CDR2 is SFDVKD. This CDR3 is 15 amino acids long. In DNA form, the CDR3 reads TGTGCCACCAGCCGCCTGACGGGGGGAGGGATTGAGCAGTTCTTC. It specifies CATSRLTGGGIEQFF.

The chain recombines TRBV3-1 (or the pseudogene TRBV3-2) with TRBJ1-1; D might be TRBD1 (5 bases). The CDR3 is 14 residues long. Germline V gene data show CDR1 as LGHDT and CDR2 as YNNKEL (reference sequence). Trimming shortened V by 0 bases and J by 10 bases, and 15 bases separated the two germline ends. CDR3 loop: CASSQDEGLVGAFF. The CDR3 DNA sequence: TGTGCCAGCAGCCAAGATGAGGGACTTGTTGGAGCTTTCTTT.

This sequence joins TRBV9 and TRBJ1-2; 7 positions agree with TRBD1. CDR1 and CDR2 from the germline V gene are SGDLS and YYNGEE. V lost 5 bases, J lost 7 bases, and 5 bases stayed unmatched. The CDR3 is made up of 12 amino acids. The CDR3 region is CASRTGDSGYTF. The CDR3 DNA follows: TGTGCCAGCAGAACAGGGGACTCTGGCTACACCTTC. Looking up the rest from reference TRBV9 and TRBJ1-2 gives the full variable domain: DSGVTQTPKHLITATGQRVTLRCSPRSGDLSVYWYQQSLDQGLQFLIQYYNGEERAKGNILERFSAQQFPDLHSELNLSSLELGDSALYFCASRTGDSGYTFGSGTRLTVV.

The rearrangement joins TRBV30 to TRBJ1-5; D uncertain. This CDR3 has 13 residues. Germline V gene data show CDR1 as GTSNPN and CDR2 as SVGIG (reference sequence). Trimming left V 0 bases short and J 5 bases short, with 8 bases between. The CDR3 nucleotides read TGTGCCTGGAGTGTTAGCGGGTATCAGCCCCAGCATTTT. It is translated as CAWSVSGYQPQHF.

The rearrangement joins TRBV9 to TRBJ2-5, with 8 bases aligning to TRBD1. V gave up 2 bases and J gave up 1 base; unmatched junction bases: 4. The CDR3 is made up of 15 amino acids. CDR1 SGDLS and CDR2 YYNGEE come from the germline V gene. The CDR3 coding sequence is TGTGCCAGCAGCGTTTTCACAGGGGGCCAAGAGACCCAGTACTTC. Residues: CASSVFTGGQETQYF. The variable domain in full, with the rest retrieved from reference TRBV9 and TRBJ2-5, is DSGVTQTPKHLITATGQRVTLRCSPRSGDLSVYWYQQSLDQGLQFLIQYYNGEERAKGNILERFSAQQFPDLHSELNLSSLELGDSALYFCASSVFTGGQETQYFGPGTRLLVL.